This T cell receptor beta chain was sequenced for a study of T cells in Graves' hyperthyroidism and ophthalmopathy. This clonotype was recorded many times. This CDR3 has 16 residues. The germline CDR1 and CDR2 sequences are DFQATT and SNEGSKA (reference sequence). The junction had 12 bases not matched to a gene; V was cut back by 1 base and J by 3 bases. It was RNA transcripts that yielded the amplified TCR beta CDR3 regions. HTBI primers were used for first-round RT-PCR of the TCR CDR3. TCRdb re-derived calls from the multiplex PCR reads in MiXCR, one entry per CDR3 protein. The top ten hold around 13% of the sample, which has more than 450,000 distinct CDR3 sequences, around 15% seen once.

The chain couples TRBV20-1 to TRBJ2-7, with 7 bases lining up with TRBD1. This receptor was taken from a woman aged 40 to 50 with Graves' hyperthyroidism. The sample was blood. For the CDR3, the DNA is TGCAGTGCTAGAGTACCGGGACAGTCCCAACTCTACGAGCAGTACTTC. Translating it yields CSARVPGQSQLYEQYF.